The next 2 T cell receptor beta chains were all read from a single sample in a study of human T cells and chemical hapten exposure. Each CDR3 protein gets one entry after TCRdb re-called the RACE reads with MiXCR. This table holds about 350,000 distinct CDR3 sequences, about 5% found once. Described time point: pre-sensitization, week 0. Stated treatment: therapeutic diphenylcyclopropenone sensitization with weekly scalp DPC. The sequencing here drew on whole blood, taken in connection with sensitization to the hapten diphenylcyclopropenone (DPC). These receptors were collected from a woman between 18 and 29 years old with alopecia areata. Some clones in this sample may be carry-over from other donors' samples.

This rearrangement joins TRBV28 to TRBJ2-7; the D gene could be TRBD1 or TRBD2 (5 bases each). Germline CDR1 and CDR2: MDHEN and SYDVKM. The CDR3 consists of 13 residues. CDR3: CTPPGTSAYEQYF. The CDR3 nucleotides read TGTACACCTCCCGGGACGTCAGCCTACGAGCAGTACTTC.

The sample holds many counts of this clonotype. The rearrangement joins TRBV20-1 to TRBJ1-5; D perhaps matches TRBD1 (6 bases). CDR3 length equals 14 residues. Germline assignment: CDR1 DFQATT and CDR2 SNEGSKA (reference sequence). V was shortened by 5 bases and J by 0 bases, with 11 bases between the two germline ends. CDR3 DNA: TGCAGTGCTCGGACAGTCTATAGCAATCAGCCCCAGCATTTT. It encodes CSARTVYSNQPQHF.